This entry lists 2 T cell receptor beta chains sequenced from one sample in a study of blood T cell repertoires in COVID-19. TCRdb's table, derived via immunoSEQ multiplex PCR, lists solely in-frame clones and lacks some. The repertoire holds over 350,000 clones, with 86% as singletons. The sequencing sample was made of peripheral blood. These TCRs come from a woman between 25 and 40 years old with active or convalescent COVID-19.

The V call is TRBV10-2, the J call TRBJ2-5; TRBD2 aligns across 8 bases. The CDR3 extends over 15 amino acids. V shed 2 bases and J 2 bases; nucleotides not matched to a gene: 4. In germline, CDR1 is WSHSY, CDR2 SAAADI. CDR3 residues: CASSERGGGQETQYF. CDR3 nucleotide sequence: TGCGCCAGCAGTGAGAGGGGCGGGGGGCAAGAGACCCAGTACTTC.

The chain uses TRBV18 and TRBJ1-4; perhaps TRBD1 as D (6 bases). The V gene lost 3 bases and the J gene lost 5 bases, with 10 bases spanning the gap. This CDR3 comprises 14 residues. Germline V gene data show CDR1 as KGHSH and CDR2 as LQKENI. The CDR3 region has the DNA TGTGCCAGCTCACCGGGGGCCTACAATGAAAAACTGTTTTTT. Protein sequence: CASSPGAYNEKLFF.